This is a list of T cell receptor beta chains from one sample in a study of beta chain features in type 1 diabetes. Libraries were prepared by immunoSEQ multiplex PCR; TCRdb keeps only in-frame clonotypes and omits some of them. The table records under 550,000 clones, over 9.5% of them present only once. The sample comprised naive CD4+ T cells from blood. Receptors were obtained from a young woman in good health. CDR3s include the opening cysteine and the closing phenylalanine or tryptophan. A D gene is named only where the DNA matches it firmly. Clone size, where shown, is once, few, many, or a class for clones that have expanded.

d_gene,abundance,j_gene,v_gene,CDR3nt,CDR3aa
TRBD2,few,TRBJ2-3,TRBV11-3,TGTGCCAGCAGCCCCGGGACTAGCGGGGCTTATGGCACAGATACGCAGTATTTT,CASSPGTSGAYGTDTQYF
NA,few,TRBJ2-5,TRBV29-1,TGCAGCGTCTGCCGTAGGGCAGGGGGGCTGACCCAGTACTTC,CSVCRRAGGLTQYF
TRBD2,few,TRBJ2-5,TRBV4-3,TGCGCCAGCAGCCAATGGCCTCCGGGGGGTAAACAAGAGACCCAGTACTTC,CASSQWPPGGKQETQYF
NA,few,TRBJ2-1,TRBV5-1,TGCGCCAGCAGCCTCGAGACTGGGAATGAGCAGTTCTTC,CASSLETGNEQFF
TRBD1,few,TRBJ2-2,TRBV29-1,TGCAGCGTAAGACAGGGGGCTTCCGGGGAGCTGTTTTTT,CSVRQGASGELFF
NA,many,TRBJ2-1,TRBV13,TGTGCCAGCAGCTCCCGGAATGAGCAGTTCTTC,CASSSRNEQFF
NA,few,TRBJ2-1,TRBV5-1,TGCGCCAGCAGCTTTTCGGGCAATGAGCAGTTCTTC,CASSFSGNEQFF
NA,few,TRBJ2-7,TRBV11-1,TGTGCCAGCAGCTTAGTAGGGTACGAGCAGTACTTC,CASSLVGYEQYF
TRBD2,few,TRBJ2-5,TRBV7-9,TGTGCCAGCAGCCCCATGGGGGGGGAAGAGACCCAGTACTTC,CASSPMGGEETQYF
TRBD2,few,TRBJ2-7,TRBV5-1,TGCGCCAGCAGCCCCGGACTAGCGGGCACCTACGAGCAGTACTTC,CASSPGLAGTYEQYF
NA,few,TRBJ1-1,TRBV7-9,TGTGCCAGCAGATCCACAGGGTCGACTGAAGCTTTCTTT,CASRSTGSTEAFF
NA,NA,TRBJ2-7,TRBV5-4,TGTGCCAGCAGCTTCGCCGGGAGTGGGGAGCAGTACTTC,CASSFAGSGEQYF
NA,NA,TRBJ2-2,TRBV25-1,TGTGCCAGCAGTGAATTGAGGGGGTCCACCGGGGAGCTGTTTTTT,CASSELRGSTGELFF
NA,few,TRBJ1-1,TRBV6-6,TGTGCCAGCCGGACTAAAGCGGGGAACACTGAAGCTTTCTTT,CASRTKAGNTEAFF
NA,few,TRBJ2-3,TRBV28,TGTGCCAGCAGTTTGGCCGGGGTAGCGAGCACAGATACGCAGTATTTT,CASSLAGVASTDTQYF
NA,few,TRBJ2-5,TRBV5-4,TGTGCCAGCAGCTCCAAGGGGGTAGAGACCCAGTACTTC,CASSSKGVETQYF
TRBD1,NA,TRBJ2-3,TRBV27,TGTGCCAGCAGCCCTACAGGGGCTAGCACAGATACGCAGTATTTT,CASSPTGASTDTQYF
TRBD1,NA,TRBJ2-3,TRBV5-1,TGCGCCAGCAGCACAGGCAGGGGGTCCGGCACAGATACGCAGTATTTT,CASSTGRGSGTDTQYF
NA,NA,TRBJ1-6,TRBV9,TGTGCCAGCAGCGTGCGAGGGGTCGATTCACCCCTCCACTTT,CASSVRGVDSPLHF
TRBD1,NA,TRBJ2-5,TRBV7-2,TGTGCCAGCAGCTCCGACAGGGGGGTAGGGACCCAGTACTTC,CASSSDRGVGTQYF